One and the same sample provided the 17 T cell receptor beta chains below, sequenced in a study of lymphopenia after photon versus proton radiotherapy. Only in-frame clones appear in the TCRdb table, and some are missing; sequencing was by immunoSEQ multiplex PCR. The sample shows tens of thousands of clones, around 85% of them seen only once. Sample: peripheral blood, taken from a patient treated with photon-based radiotherapy. The receptors stem from a man aged 45-60 years with gastric cancer.

The chain links TRBV7-6 to TRBJ2-3, with 7 bases matching TRBD1. In germline, CDR1 is SGHVS, CDR2 FNYEAQ. Trimming removed 4 bases from V and 0 bases from J; junction bases left unmatched: 4. The CDR3 consists of 15 residues. DNA of the CDR3: TGTGCCAGCAGCTCGAGGACAGGTAGCACAGATACGCAGTATTTT. It yields the protein CASSSRTGSTDTQYF.

The chain links TRBV7-8 to TRBJ2-5; 8 bases agree with TRBD2. J was trimmed by 3 bases and V by 3 bases; bases with no gene match: 3. This CDR3 spans 14 amino acids. Germline V lookup: CDR1 SGHVS, CDR2 FQNEAQ. CDR3 sequence: CASSFKAGEETQYF. The CDR3 DNA sequence: TGTGCCAGCAGCTTTAAAGCGGGAGAAGAGACCCAGTACTTC.

This chain connects TRBV28 to TRBJ2-2; D is uncertain. The CDR3 length is 13 residues. The germline V gene has CDR1 MDHEN and CDR2 SYDVKM. With 6 bases removed from V and 5 bases from J, the gap between germline ends came to 10 bases. DNA of the CDR3: TGTGCCAGCAGGGCGTCTGGGACCGGGGAGCTGTTTTTT. Residues: CASRASGTGELFF.

This clone came up once. The V call is TRBV2, the J call TRBJ2-2; possible D gene TRBD2, 5 bases. The CDR3 contains 15 residues. Germline lookup yields CDR1 SNHLY and CDR2 FYNNEI. V lost 4 bases and J lost 1, with 10 bases in between. DNA of the CDR3: TGTGCCAGCAGTGCACAGCGGCAGAACACCGGGGAGCTGTTTTTT. This translates into CASSAQRQNTGELFF.

This chain links TRBV27 with TRBJ2-7; possibly TRBD2 for D (6 bases). The germline gives CDR1 MNHEY, CDR2 SMNVEV (reference sequence). The germline V and J ends were trimmed by 0 bases and 1 base, with 10 bases remaining between them. The CDR3 totals 15 residues. This chain's CDR3 is CASSLSLAPSYEQYF. CDR3 in DNA: TGTGCCAGCAGTTTATCACTAGCACCTTCCTACGAGCAGTACTTC.

V and J are TRBV7-9 and TRBJ2-3; maybe TRBD1 (5 bases). The V end lost 2 bases, the J end lost 4 bases, and 13 bases lay between the germline ends. Looked up from germline, CDR1 is SEHNR and CDR2 is FQNEAQ (reference sequence). The CDR3 extends over 15 amino acids. Here the CDR3 reads CASSLSGKGADTQYF. The CDR3 region has the DNA TGTGCCAGCAGCTTATCAGGGAAAGGGGCAGATACGCAGTATTTT.

The chain couples TRBV7-2 to TRBJ2-1; no firm D call. V dropped 2 bases and J dropped 4 bases, with 6 bases sitting between them. Germline V gene data show CDR1 as SGHTA and CDR2 as FQGNSA. The CDR3 contains 13 residues. CDR3: CASSLSSYNEQFF. CDR3 coding DNA: TGTGCCAGCAGCTTATCCAGTTACAATGAGCAGTTCTTC.

The sample holds one count of this clone. The CDR3 loop reads CASSQGATPVTDTQYF. CDR3 DNA sequence: TGCGCCAGCAGCCAAGGCGCAACCCCTGTCACAGATACGCAGTATTTT. V usage is TRBV4-1 and J usage is TRBJ2-3, with D hard to call. The CDR3 loop spans 16 amino acids. Trimming shortened V by 1 base and J by 2 bases, and 13 bases separated the two germline ends. The V gene's germline CDR1 is MGHRA and CDR2 YSYEKL.

The chain has TRBV25-1 and TRBJ1-5; a weak D match, TRBD1 (6 bases). Trimming cost V 5 bases and J 4 bases, with 21 bases left between them. This CDR3 is 17 amino acids long. Germline lookup yields CDR1 MGHDK and CDR2 SYGVNS. The CDR3 DNA follows: TGTGCCAGCAGTACCCATCCCACAGGGTTAAGGAATCAGCCCCAGCATTTT. This sequence encodes CASSTHPTGLRNQPQHF.

The CDR3 coding sequence is TGTGCCAGCAGCCTAACACCTTACTACAATGAGCAGTTCTTC. Amino acid sequence: CASSLTPYYNEQFF. The V and J genes are TRBV6-4 and TRBJ2-1, with D unresolved. V was trimmed by 6 bases and J by 3 bases, leaving 12 bases between them. CDR1 and CDR2 from the germline V gene are MRHNA and SNTAGT. The CDR3 has 14 residues.

The chain carries TRBV5-1 and TRBJ2-2; D gene uncertain. V gave up 0 bases and J gave up 3 bases, with 9 bases separating them. Per germline, CDR1 SGHRS and CDR2 YFSETQ. The CDR3 sequence is 15 residues long. The CDR3 sequence is CASSLEGPHTGELFF. CDR3 bases: TGCGCCAGCAGCTTGGAGGGCCCTCACACCGGGGAGCTGTTTTTT.

This chain joins TRBV5-4 and TRBJ2-3; unclear D gene. The V end was cut by 4 bases, the J end by 3 bases, with 9 bases between. The CDR3 is 13 residues long. Germline CDR1 is SGHNT and CDR2 is YYREEE (reference sequence). The CDR3: CASSPPWTDTQYF. The CDR3 coding sequence is TGTGCCAGCAGCCCCCCGTGGACAGATACGCAGTATTTT.

The chain employs TRBV6-6 and TRBJ2-1, with 7 positions matching TRBD2. Trimming cost V 6 bases and J 4 bases; bases outside gene matches: 6. The CDR3 has 14 residues. Germline V lookup: CDR1 MNHNY, CDR2 SVGAGI (reference sequence). The CDR3 DNA follows: TGTGCCAGCAGCCTCCTAGCGGATTACAATGAGCAGTTCTTC. This translates into CASSLLADYNEQFF.

This clone has just a few counts. V is TRBV19 and J is TRBJ1-5; no reliable D call. V gave up 3 bases and J gave up 3 bases, with 12 bases separating them. CDR1 and CDR2 from the germline V gene are LNHDA and SQIVND (reference sequence). This CDR3 has 15 residues. DNA for the CDR3: TGTGCCAGTAGTATCGGGTGGCAGGTCAATCAGCCCCAGCATTTT. Its translation: CASSIGWQVNQPQHF.

The chain is built from TRBV7-9 and TRBJ2-1; 11 nucleotides line up with TRBD1. The CDR3 extends over 16 amino acids. The germline V gene has CDR1 SEHNR and CDR2 FQNEAQ (reference sequence). Trimming at V came to 2 bases and at J to 7 bases, leaving 7 bases not matched to a gene. In DNA form, the CDR3 reads TGTGCCAGCAGCTTACGGGGACAGGGGGTGGGGAATGAGCAGTTCTTC. This translates into CASSLRGQGVGNEQFF.

The CDR3: CASSTIRDGVAMNTEAFF. The CDR3 nucleotides read TGTGCCAGCAGCACGATCAGAGACGGGGTCGCCATGAACACTGAAGCTTTCTTT. The gene calls are TRBV5-5 and TRBJ1-1; unclear D gene. This CDR3 has 18 amino acids. Germline assignment: CDR1 SGHKS and CDR2 YYEKEE (reference sequence). V shed 4 bases and J shed 0 bases, with 22 bases lying between them.

The CDR3 region is CASSPKYGRDRGAYEQYF. The CDR3 bases are TGTGCCAGCTCACCAAAGTACGGTCGGGACAGGGGCGCTTACGAGCAGTACTTC. J is TRBJ2-7 and V is TRBV18; TRBD1 matches at 10 bases. The V and J ends lost 2 bases and 4 bases, in that order; junction bases with no gene match: 14. The CDR3 runs to 18 residues. Per germline, CDR1 KGHSH and CDR2 LQKENI.